These T cell receptor beta chains were read from a single sample in a study of T cell responses to AZD1222 COVID-19 vaccine. Assay used: immunoSEQ multiplex PCR; TCRdb lists only in-frame clones, some missing. The repertoire has about 180,000 clones, 85% to 90% of them found once; the top ten carry 11%. Sequenced here: peripheral blood, sampled 28 days after the second AZD1222 dose. These receptors all come from an adult who received the AZD1222 COVID-19 vaccine. The CDR3 runs from the conserved cysteine through the conserved F or W. Each record gives: D gene, J gene, V gene, clone size, CDR3 DNA, CDR3 protein. The D gene is left open where the match is weak. Clone size is not always given. Where it is, it says once, few, many or a class for expanded clones.

- TRBJ1-1 TRBV5-8 - TGTGCCAGCAGCCGAATTCGGAACACTGAAGCTTTCTTT CASSRIRNTEAFF
- TRBJ1-5 TRBV27 - TGTGCCAGCAGTTTGAGGGGGGAGCCCCAGCATTTT CASSLRGEPQHF
- TRBJ2-7 TRBV6-1 - TGTGCCAGCAGTGAATTCACAGGGCCTTACTACGAGCAGTACTTC CASSEFTGPYYEQYF
- TRBJ1-5 TRBV7-9 - TGTGCCAGCAGTAGGAGGGAGGTGGATCAGCCCCAGCATTTT CASSRREVDQPQHF
TRBD1 TRBJ2-3 TRBV24-1 - TGTGCCACCTCGGGACAGGACCACACAGATACGCAGTATTTT CATSGQDHTDTQYF
- TRBJ2-1 TRBV9 - TGTGCCAGCAGCGCCGGGACGGCCTACAATGAGCAGTTCTTC CASSAGTAYNEQFF
TRBD2 TRBJ2-5 TRBV6-5 once TGTGCCAGCAGTTACCTTGGCGGGGGGAATCAAGAGACCCAGTACTTC CASSYLGGGNQETQYF
TRBD1 TRBJ1-2 TRBV10-2 - TGCGCCAGCGTACAGGGGAACTATGGCTACACCTTC CASVQGNYGYTF
- TRBJ2-3 TRBV3-1/TRBV3-2 - TGTGCCAGCAGCCAAGATGGCCGTGATACGCAGTATTTT CASSQDGRDTQYF
- TRBJ1-2 TRBV4-1 - TGCGCCAGCAGCCAAGATCCCAGCAGCCACCTATCTAACTATGGCTACACCTTC CASSQDPSSHLSNYGYTF
- TRBJ1-4 TRBV5-4 - TGTGCCAGCAGCTCCGGGACCCGAGGGGAAAAACTGTTTTTT CASSSGTRGEKLFF
TRBD1 TRBJ1-1 TRBV7-7 - TGTGCCAGCAGCCCCCCGACAGGGGTGAACACTGAAGCTTTCTTT CASSPPTGVNTEAFF
- TRBJ2-5 TRBV5-1 - TGCGCCAGCAGCCTCCAAGTAACAGGAACCCAAGAGACCCAGTACTTC CASSLQVTGTQETQYF
- TRBJ1-3 TRBV3-1/TRBV3-2 few TGTGCCAGCAGCCAAGTAGGGTCTGGAAACACCATATATTTT CASSQVGSGNTIYF
- TRBJ1-1 TRBV27 - TGTGCCAGCAGTTTGGGCAGGAACACTGAAGCTTTCTTT CASSLGRNTEAFF
- TRBJ1-2 TRBV19 - TGTGCCAGTAGCTGGGACGGATTTTCTAACTATGGCTACACCTTC CASSWDGFSNYGYTF
TRBD2 TRBJ2-3 TRBV3-1/TRBV3-2 - TGTGCCAGCAGCCAAGAACCAGCAACTAGCGATAACACAGATACGCAGTATTTT CASSQEPATSDNTDTQYF
- TRBJ1-1 TRBV5-1 - TGCGCCAGCAGCTCCTGGGAGGGAAGGCCTGAAGCTTTCTTT CASSSWEGRPEAFF
- TRBJ2-3 TRBV19 - TGTGCCAGTAGTAAAGCCTGGAGGGGTACAGATACGCAGTATTTT CASSKAWRGTDTQYF
TRBD1 TRBJ2-3 TRBV18 - TGTGCCAGCTCACCGGGACAGGGCCGCACAGATACGCAGTATTTT CASSPGQGRTDTQYF
- TRBJ2-5 TRBV5-1 - TGCGCCAGCAACTTGCGGCCTACAGGAGAGACCCAGTACTTC CASNLRPTGETQYF
- TRBJ1-3 TRBV6-5 - TGTGCCAGCAGTAGGAGGGTAGGAAACACCATATATTTT CASSRRVGNTIYF
TRBD1 TRBJ2-7 TRBV7-2 - TGTGCCAGCAGCACCCGGACAGGAAACTACGAGCAGTACTTC CASSTRTGNYEQYF
- TRBJ2-7 TRBV5-1 - TGCGCCAGCAGCTTAGCAAAGAACTACGAGCAGTACTTC CASSLAKNYEQYF
TRBD1 TRBJ1-4 TRBV5-1 - TGCGCCAGCAAACAGGGGGCGACTAATGAAAAACTGTTTTTT CASKQGATNEKLFF
- TRBJ1-3 TRBV5-1 - TGCGCCAGCAGCTTGACACCCCTCTCTGGAAACACCATATATTTT CASSLTPLSGNTIYF
TRBD1 TRBJ1-2 TRBV5-1 - TGCGCCAGCAGCCAACAGGGGATCTATGGCTACACCTTC CASSQQGIYGYTF
TRBD2 TRBJ2-2 TRBV3-1/TRBV3-2 - TGTGCCAGCAGCCCCACGGGGGGGCCGGGCGGGGAGCTGTTTTTT CASSPTGGPGGELFF
TRBD1 TRBJ1-1 TRBV20-1 - TGCAGTGCTAGTGTGACAGGGTCCTCTGAAGCTTTCTTT CSASVTGSSEAFF
TRBD1 TRBJ1-4 TRBV6-1 - TGTGCCAGCAGTGAAGACAGGGGAGTTAATGAAAAACTGTTTTTT CASSEDRGVNEKLFF
- TRBJ2-7 TRBV28 - TGTGCCAGCAGTTTAAGGGTACCCTACGAGCAGTACTTC CASSLRVPYEQYF
- TRBJ1-2 TRBV4-1 - TGCGCCAGCAGCCAAGATCAAGGGGGTGGCTACACCTTC CASSQDQGGGYTF
TRBD2 TRBJ2-5 TRBV19 - TGTGCCAGTAGTTCCGGGACTACCTATGAAGAGACCCAGTACTTC CASSSGTTYEETQYF
- TRBJ2-1 TRBV9 - TGTGCCAGCAGCGTCAATGCAGGGAACTACAATGAGCAGTTCTTC CASSVNAGNYNEQFF
- TRBJ1-1 TRBV18 - TGTGCCAGCTCACCACAGGATAACACTGAAGCTTTCTTT CASSPQDNTEAFF
- TRBJ1-1 TRBV11-2 - TGTGCCAGCAGCAGACATGGGATGAACACTGAAGCTTTCTTT CASSRHGMNTEAFF
- TRBJ1-1 TRBV5-1 - TGCGCCAGCAGCTTGATATCAACAGGTTGGGTCACTGAAGCTTTCTTT CASSLISTGWVTEAFF
TRBD2 TRBJ2-5 TRBV7-2 - TGTGCCAGCAGCCCGGGGGGACTAGCGGGGGCGTTCGGGGAGACCCAGTACTTC CASSPGGLAGAFGETQYF
TRBD1 TRBJ2-2 TRBV3-1/TRBV3-2 few TGTGCCAGCAGCTACCTAAGGGACAGCCACACCGGGGAGCTGTTTTTT CASSYLRDSHTGELFF
TRBD2 TRBJ2-7 TRBV29-1 - TGCAGCGTTGTACGCGGGGGAGGATACGAGCAGTACTTC CSVVRGGGYEQYF
TRBD2 TRBJ2-1 TRBV7-3 - TGTGCCAGCAGCTTACAGCGGGGTCTACACAATGAGCAGTTCTTC CASSLQRGLHNEQFF
- TRBJ1-5 TRBV19 - TGTGCCAGTAGTATGAGGAATCAGCCCCAGCATTTT CASSMRNQPQHF
- TRBJ1-1 TRBV7-2 - TGTGCCAGCAGCTTAGATCCGAACACTGAAGCTTTCTTT CASSLDPNTEAFF
TRBD2 TRBJ2-2 TRBV18 - TGTGCCAGCTCAACAGGACTAGCGGGGGTCACCGGGGAGCTGTTTTTT CASSTGLAGVTGELFF
TRBD2 TRBJ2-1 TRBV11-2 - TGTGCCAGCAGCCCCAGGACTAGTTCCTACAATGAGCAGTTCTTC CASSPRTSSYNEQFF
TRBD2 TRBJ2-4 TRBV27 - TGTGCCAGCAGTTCGCTCTCTGCAGGGAGGGGCCTGTACTTC CASSSLSAGRGLYF